This TCR beta chain originates from a study of CD8 T cells in ankylosing spondylitis. Germline V gene data show CDR1 as LGHNA and CDR2 as YNFKEQ. The CDR3 consists of 15 residues. TCRdb reprocessed the 5' RACE reads via MiXCR and lists one record per CDR3 protein. The sample carries 200,000 to 250,000 distinct CDR3 sequences, 8.2% recorded once. As regards this clonotype: A much larger clone sits a single nucleotide away, making a read error possible.

The sequenced sample was blood, either unsorted or a sorted T cell fraction (not recorded which). This rearrangement joins TRBV4-2 to TRBJ2-7, with D perhaps matching TRBD2 (5 bases). The clonotype was recovered from a female donor with ankylosing spondylitis or in good health (not recorded which). Here the CDR3 reads CANSPLRGRPYEQYF. CDR3 nucleotides: TGTGCCAACAGCCCCCTCCGGGGAAGGCCATACGAGCAGTACTTC.